This is a list of T cell receptor beta chains from one sample in a study of T cells in Graves' hyperthyroidism and ophthalmopathy. TCRdb reanalysed the multiplex PCR reads using MiXCR and keeps one entry per CDR3 protein. The table has about 640,000 distinct CDR3 sequences, less than 25% seen once. The sequenced sample consisted of blood. These receptors were taken from a man aged 25 to 40 with Graves' ophthalmopathy. CDR3s include the opening cysteine and the closing phenylalanine or tryptophan. A D gene is named only where the DNA matches it firmly. Size tells how often a clone was seen (once, few, many) or the class of an expanded clone, and some rows leave it out.

CDR3aa	CDR3nt	abundance	d_gene	v_gene	j_gene
CTSSLAGAYEQYF	TGTACCAGCAGCCTAGCGGGAGCCTACGAGCAGTACTTC	-	TRBD2	TRBV3-1	TRBJ2-7
CATSSRGRGANYEQFF	TGTGCCACCAGCTCCCGAGGACGGGGAGCGAACTATGAGCAGTTCTTC	few	-	TRBV15	TRBJ2-1
CASSENTGTYGYTF	TGTGCCAGCAGTGAAAATACAGGCACCTATGGCTACACCTTC	few	-	TRBV6-1	TRBJ1-2
CASSYLAGSYNEQFF	TGTGCCAGCAGTTATTTAGCGGGATCCTACAATGAGCAGTTCTTC	-	TRBD2	TRBV6-2/TRBV6-3	TRBJ2-1
CASGSRSGANVLTF	TGTGCCAGCGGCTCCCGATCTGGGGCCAACGTCCTGACTTTC	-	-	TRBV7-9	TRBJ2-6
CASSRQGISYEQYF	TGTGCCAGCAGCCGACAGGGTATATCCTACGAGCAGTACTTC	-	TRBD1	TRBV5-4	TRBJ2-7
CASSTYSGELFF	TGTGCCAGCAGCACCTACTCCGGGGAGCTGTTTTTT	-	-	TRBV9	TRBJ2-2
CASSRHRGSGRREDEQFF	TGTGCCAGCTCGAGGCACCGAGGTAGCGGGAGACGGGAGGATGAGCAGTTCTTC	-	TRBD2	TRBV18	TRBJ2-1
CASSPGQSPYGYTF	TGTGCCAGCAGCCCCGGACAGTCTCCGTATGGCTACACCTTC	few	-	TRBV28	TRBJ1-2
CSARDGAGNYEQYF	TGCAGTGCTAGGGACGGGGCGGGAAACTACGAGCAGTACTTC	many	-	TRBV20-1	TRBJ2-7
CASRFQGHGNQPQHF	TGTGCCAGCAGGTTTCAGGGGCACGGCAATCAGCCCCAGCATTTT	many	-	TRBV2	TRBJ1-5
CSADPREQFF	TGCAGTGCTGACCCGCGGGAGCAGTTCTTC	few	-	TRBV20-1	TRBJ2-1
CASSLAQGLSHEQFF	TGTGCCAGCAGCTTAGCACAGGGATTAAGCCATGAGCAGTTCTTC	-	-	TRBV7-2	TRBJ2-1
CATSRGPGQGPTYEQYF	TGTGCCACCAGCAGAGGCCCGGGACAGGGCCCCACCTACGAGCAGTACTTC	-	TRBD1	TRBV15	TRBJ2-7
CATSAGRRETQYF	TGTGCCACTAGCGCCGGGAGGCGAGAGACCCAGTACTTC	-	TRBD2	TRBV28	TRBJ2-5
CSVETVGSQETQYF	TGCAGCGTTGAAACTGTCGGCAGCCAAGAGACCCAGTACTTC	once	-	TRBV29-1	TRBJ2-5
CASSLGDRGGNSPLHF	TGTGCCAGCAGTTTAGGGGACAGGGGAGGAAATTCACCCCTCCACTTT	few	TRBD1	TRBV28	TRBJ1-6
CSARVTSGGPGTQYF	TGCAGTGCACGAGTGACTAGCGGGGGGCCGGGGACCCAGTACTTC	few	TRBD2	TRBV20-1	TRBJ2-5